The next 13 T cell receptor beta chains were all read from a single sample in a study of cytomegalovirus exposure and HLA in healthy donors. PCR involved 60 Vbeta and 13 Jbeta primers. Sequencing was performed with immunoSEQ multiplex PCR; in TCRdb, only in-frame clones are kept and a portion is missing. Altogether roughly 120,000 clones are present, over 60% being singletons, with the ten largest covering roughly 1.2%. Sequencing input: PBMCs. These TCRs come from a woman under 40 in good health and CMV-seronegative.

The chain couples TRBV7-9 to TRBJ2-2, with TRBD1 identical over 8 bases. The CDR3 runs to 15 residues. V was clipped by 5 bases and J by 4 bases; unmatched bases: 6. Germline CDR1 is SEHNR and CDR2 is FQNEAQ (reference sequence). The CDR3 DNA is TGTGCCAGCAGCCCCTTTGGACAGGGCACCGGGGAGCTGTTTTTT. Protein product: CASSPFGQGTGELFF.

This clone was seen a handful of times. The chain joins TRBV28 to TRBJ2-5, with TRBD1 matching over 7 bases. This CDR3 is built from 15 residues. Looked up from germline, CDR1 is MDHEN and CDR2 is SYDVKM. V gave up 4 bases and J gave up 5 bases; unmatched junction bases: 10. CDR3 amino acids: CASSSRQGKLETQYF. CDR3 DNA: TGTGCCAGCAGTTCCCGACAGGGTAAACTCGAGACCCAGTACTTC.

This chain joins TRBV30 and TRBJ2-1; D gene uncertain. Germline CDR1 GTSNPN, CDR2 SVGIG (reference sequence). V was clipped by 1 base and J by 10 bases, with 11 bases between them. This CDR3 has 12 residues. The CDR3 loop reads CAWSDVGEEQFF. The CDR3 bases are TGTGCCTGGAGTGACGTAGGAGAGGAGCAGTTCTTC.

The chain employs TRBV28 and TRBJ2-7; D perhaps matches TRBD2 (6 bases). V was pared by 7 bases and J by 4 bases, with 14 bases between. The CDR3 sequence is 13 residues long. Germline V lookup: CDR1 MDHEN, CDR2 SYDVKM. DNA of the CDR3: TGTGCCAGCATGGTGGGGGGAGCGTACGAGCAGTACTTC. Protein: CASMVGGAYEQYF. Supplemented by reference TRBV28 and TRBJ2-7, the full variable domain reads DVKVTQSSRYLVKRTGEKVFLECVQDMDHENMFWYRQDPGLGLRLIYFSYDVKMKEKGDIPEGYSVSREKKERFSLILESASTNQTSMYLCASMVGGAYEQYFGPGTRLTVT.

The chain combines TRBV7-9 with TRBJ1-1, with D unclear. CDR3 length equals 17 residues. The ends were cut back, 2 bases at V and 0 bases at J, with 16 bases in the middle. The germline gives CDR1 SEHNR, CDR2 FQNEAQ (reference sequence). CDR3 coding DNA: TGTGCCAGCAGCTTAATCCGGGGATTGGCGATGAACACTGAAGCTTTCTTT. Protein: CASSLIRGLAMNTEAFF. Drawing the rest from reference TRBV7-9 and TRBJ1-1, the complete variable domain is DTGVSQNPRHKITKRGQNVTFRCDPISEHNRLYWYRQTLGQGPEFLTYFQNEAQLEKSRLLSDRFSAERPKGSFSTLEIQRTEQGDSAMYLCASSLIRGLAMNTEAFFGQGTRLTVV.

This sequence joins TRBV6-5 and TRBJ1-2, with a tentative D call TRBD1 (5 bases). Germline V CDR1 and CDR2: MNHEY, SVGAGI. Trimming removed 6 bases from V and 5 bases from J, with 19 bases in between. The CDR3 loop spans 15 amino acids. CDR3 protein: CASSRDFYSNYGYTF. CDR3 in DNA: TGTGCCAGCAGCCGGGACTTCTATTCGAATTATGGCTACACCTTC.

V gene TRBV5-1 combines with J gene TRBJ2-1; 9 bases are shared with TRBD1. The CDR3 runs to 17 residues. Per germline, CDR1 SGHRS and CDR2 YFSETQ. The V gene end was trimmed by 1 base and the J gene end by 4 bases; junction bases not matched to a gene: 9. The CDR3 protein is CASSLFLGQGLYNEQFF. The CDR3 DNA reads TGCGCCAGCAGCTTGTTTTTAGGACAGGGGCTATACAATGAGCAGTTCTTC.

CDR3 residues: CASSQAQGINQPQHF. The DNA for the CDR3 is TGTGCCAGCAGCCAGGCTCAGGGGATCAATCAGCCCCAGCATTTT. The chain recombines TRBV4-2 with TRBJ1-5; maybe TRBD1 (6 bases). Germline lookup yields CDR1 LGHNA and CDR2 YNFKEQ. Trimming removed 3 bases from V and 3 bases from J, with 12 bases in between. The CDR3 totals 15 residues.

The gene calls are TRBV11-2 and TRBJ2-3; D is perhaps TRBD2 (5 bases). This CDR3 comprises 14 residues. In germline, CDR1 is SGHAT, CDR2 FQNNGV. V shed 5 bases and J shed 2 bases, with 11 bases lying between them. The CDR3 here is CASSKADLTDTQYF. The CDR3 region has the DNA TGTGCCAGCAGCAAAGCGGACCTCACAGATACGCAGTATTTT.

The chain joins TRBV4-3 to TRBJ2-1, with 7 bases fitting TRBD2. The CDR3 runs 16 residues. Trimming took 1 base from V and 8 from J; bases not matched to a gene: 11. Germline assignment: CDR1 LGHNA and CDR2 YSLEER. The CDR3 nucleotides read TGCGCCAGCAGCCAAGGACCTAGCGGTGCTGCCCATGAGCAGTTCTTC. This codes for CASSQGPSGAAHEQFF.

The rearrangement links TRBV18 to TRBJ1-2, with a tentative D call TRBD1 (6 bases). Germline loops: CDR1 KGHSH, CDR2 LQKENI. The CDR3 length is 13 residues. The germline V and J ends were trimmed by 6 bases and 8 bases, with 16 bases remaining between them. CDR3 amino acids: CASSPNRDVGYTF. The CDR3 coding sequence is TGTGCCAGCTCCCCCAACAGGGATGTGGGCTACACCTTC. The full variable domain, completed using reference TRBV18 and TRBJ1-2, is NAGVMQNPRHLVRRRGQEARLRCSPMKGHSHVYWYRQLPEEGLKFMVYLQKENIIDESGMPKERFSAEFPKEGPSILRIQQVVRGDSAAYFCASSPNRDVGYTFGSGTRLTVV.

The CDR3 here is CASSQVLGDRVKSSYEQYF. For the CDR3, the DNA is TGCGCCAGCAGCCAAGTTCTCGGGGACAGGGTAAAGAGCTCCTACGAGCAGTACTTC. The chain uses TRBV4-3 and TRBJ2-7, with TRBD1 matching 9 bases. V was pared by 1 base and J by 0 bases, with 13 bases of the junction left unmatched. The germline V gene encodes CDR1 LGHNA and CDR2 YSLEER. CDR3 size: 19 residues.

In DNA, the CDR3 is TGTGCCAGCAGTTTCCCCCCCGTCCGGACTAGCCAGAAGACCCAGTACTTC. Protein product: CASSFPPVRTSQKTQYF. The chain joins TRBV28 to TRBJ2-5, with 8 bases aligning to TRBD2. The V gene's germline CDR1 is MDHEN and CDR2 SYDVKM. The CDR3 runs 17 residues. J was trimmed by 6 bases and V by 3 bases; bases with no gene match: 15.